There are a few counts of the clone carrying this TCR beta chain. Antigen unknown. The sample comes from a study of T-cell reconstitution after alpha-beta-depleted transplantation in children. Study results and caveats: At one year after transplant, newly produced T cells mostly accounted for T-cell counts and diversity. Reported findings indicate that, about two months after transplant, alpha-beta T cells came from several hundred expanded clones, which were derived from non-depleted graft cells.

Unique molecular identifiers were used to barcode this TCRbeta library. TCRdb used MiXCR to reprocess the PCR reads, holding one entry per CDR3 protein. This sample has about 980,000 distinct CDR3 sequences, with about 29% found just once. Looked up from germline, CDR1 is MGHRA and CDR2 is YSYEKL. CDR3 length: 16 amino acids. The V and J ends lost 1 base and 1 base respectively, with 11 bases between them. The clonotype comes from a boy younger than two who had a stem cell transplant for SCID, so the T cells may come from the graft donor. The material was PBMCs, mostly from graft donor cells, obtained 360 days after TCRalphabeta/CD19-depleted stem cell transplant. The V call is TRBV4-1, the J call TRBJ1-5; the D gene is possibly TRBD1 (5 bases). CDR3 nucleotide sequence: TGCGCCAGCAGCCAAGGGGCCGGGGGGAGCAATCAGCCCCAGCATTTT. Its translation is CASSQGAGGSNQPQHF.